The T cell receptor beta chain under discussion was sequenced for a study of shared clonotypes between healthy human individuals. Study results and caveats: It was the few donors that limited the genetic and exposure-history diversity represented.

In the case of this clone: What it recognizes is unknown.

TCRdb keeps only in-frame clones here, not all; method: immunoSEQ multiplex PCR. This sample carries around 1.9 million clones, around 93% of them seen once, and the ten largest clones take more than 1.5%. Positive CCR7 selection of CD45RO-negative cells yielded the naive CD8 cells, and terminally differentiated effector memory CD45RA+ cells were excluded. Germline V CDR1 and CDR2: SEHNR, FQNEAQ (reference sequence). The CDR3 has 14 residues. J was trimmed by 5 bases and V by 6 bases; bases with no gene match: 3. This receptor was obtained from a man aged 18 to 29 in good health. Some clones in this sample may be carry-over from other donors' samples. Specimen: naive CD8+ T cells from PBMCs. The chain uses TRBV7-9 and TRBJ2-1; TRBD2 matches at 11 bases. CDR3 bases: TGTGCCAGCAGTGGGACTAGCGGCCACAATGAGCAGTTCTTC. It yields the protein CASSGTSGHNEQFF.